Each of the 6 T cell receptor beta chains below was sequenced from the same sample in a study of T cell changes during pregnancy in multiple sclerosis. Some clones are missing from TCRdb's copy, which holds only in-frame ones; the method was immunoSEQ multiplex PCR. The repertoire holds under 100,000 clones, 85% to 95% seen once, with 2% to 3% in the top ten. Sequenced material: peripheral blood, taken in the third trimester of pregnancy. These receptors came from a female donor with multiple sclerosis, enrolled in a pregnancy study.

CDR3 loop: CASSVSQGNEKLFF. DNA for the CDR3: TGTGCCAGCAGCGTATCACAGGGTAATGAAAAACTGTTTTTT. The V call is TRBV9, the J call TRBJ1-4; the D gene is possibly TRBD1 (6 bases). Germline V gives CDR1 SGDLS, CDR2 YYNGEE. The CDR3 is 14 amino acids. V was clipped by 1 base and J by 4 bases, with 8 bases between them.

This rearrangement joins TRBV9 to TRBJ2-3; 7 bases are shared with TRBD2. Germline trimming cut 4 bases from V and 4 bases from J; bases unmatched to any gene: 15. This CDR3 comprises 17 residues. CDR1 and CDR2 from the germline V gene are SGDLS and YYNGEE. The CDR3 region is CASSPWGGGMSADTQYF. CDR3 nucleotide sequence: TGTGCCAGCAGCCCCTGGGGCGGGGGAATGAGCGCAGATACGCAGTATTTT.

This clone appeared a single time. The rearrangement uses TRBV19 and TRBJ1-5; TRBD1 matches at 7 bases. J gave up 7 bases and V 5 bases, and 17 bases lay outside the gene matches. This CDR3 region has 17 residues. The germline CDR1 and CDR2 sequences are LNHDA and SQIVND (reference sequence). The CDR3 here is CASSPLGQAQPNQPQHF. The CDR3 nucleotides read TGTGCCAGTAGTCCCTTAGGACAGGCCCAACCGAACCAGCCCCAGCATTTT. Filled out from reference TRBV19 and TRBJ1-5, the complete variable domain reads DGGITQSPKYLFRKEGQNVTLSCEQNLNHDAMYWYRQDPGQGLRLIYYSQIVNDFQKGDIAEGYSVSREKKESFPLTVTSAQKNPTAFYLCASSPLGQAQPNQPQHFGDGTRLSIL.

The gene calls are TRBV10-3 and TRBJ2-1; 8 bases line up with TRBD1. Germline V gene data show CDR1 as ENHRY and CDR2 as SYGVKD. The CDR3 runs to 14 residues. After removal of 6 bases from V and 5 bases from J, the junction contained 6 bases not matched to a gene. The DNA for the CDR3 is TGTGCCATCAGCCCGGGACAGGCCAACAATGAGCAGTTCTTC. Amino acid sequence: CAISPGQANNEQFF.

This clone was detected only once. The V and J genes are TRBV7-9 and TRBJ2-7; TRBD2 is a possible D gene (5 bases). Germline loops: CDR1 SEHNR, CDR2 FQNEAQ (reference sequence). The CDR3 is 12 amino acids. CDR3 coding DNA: TGTGCGATTGACCGGGATTCCTACGAGCAGTACTTC. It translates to CAIDRDSYEQYF.

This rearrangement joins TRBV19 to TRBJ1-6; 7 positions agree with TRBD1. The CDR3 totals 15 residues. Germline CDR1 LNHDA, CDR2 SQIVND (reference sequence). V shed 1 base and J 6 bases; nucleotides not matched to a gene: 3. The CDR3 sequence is CASSIGGQVNSPLHF. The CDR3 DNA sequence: TGTGCCAGTAGTATAGGCGGACAGGTTAATTCACCCCTCCACTTT.